This TCR beta chain appears in the sequencing data of a study of CD8 T cells in Susac syndrome. Looking at the study overall: About 6 sequenced Susac syndrome patients had clinically active disease, while eight or nine were in remission. General study points: The study's TCR sequencing and HLA analysis drew on a certain number of individuals. That number was acknowledged as relatively small. Peak Susac CD8+ clonal expansion was seen in TEMRA cells and active patients.

Germline CDR1 and CDR2: MDHEN and SYDVKM. The CDR3 is made up of 13 amino acids. The V gene lost 3 bases and the J gene lost 7 bases, with 12 bases spanning the gap. About this clonotype: Its antigen is unidentified.

After extraction with the RNeasy kit, about 0.5 to 1 ug of the RNA was reverse transcribed using random hexamers. TCRdb fed the immunoSEQ multiplex PCR reads into MiXCR, producing one record per CDR3 protein. This table has fewer than 95,000 distinct CDR3 sequences, 90% to 97% appearing once. Sequencing used CD8+ T cells from PBMCs. This rearrangement joins TRBV28 to TRBJ2-5; D is uncertain. The receptor comes from a human donor with Susac syndrome. The CDR3 sequence is CASSFMMVGTQYF. The CDR3 DNA follows: TGTGCCAGCAGTTTCATGATGGTCGGGACCCAGTACTTC.